This TCR beta chain is from a study of blood T cell repertoires in COVID-19. Study-wide background: Donors in the United States, Italy and Spain gave samples during acute or convalescent COVID-19. T cells, B-cell-depleted T cells, or PBMCs provided the cDNA or gDNA that served as material.

Trimming stripped 2 bases from V and 6 bases from J, with 7 bases between. CDR3 length: 13 amino acids. Per germline, CDR1 KGHSH and CDR2 LQKENI. Authors' methods: Estimation of nucleated cell counts was performed using reference gene primer amplification. Data came from immunoSEQ multiplex PCR; TCRdb stores just in-frame clones and leaves some out. V and J calls and clone size come straight from that table; D and trimming were deduced from the DNA. The sample shows under 85,000 clones, 90% of them seen only once. Specimen: peripheral blood. This TCR derives from a man between 50 and 59 years old with acute or convalescent COVID-19. The chain combines TRBV18 with TRBJ1-4; D may be TRBD1 (5 bases). In DNA form, the CDR3 reads TGTGCCAGCTCACCATCCAGGGATGAAAAACTGTTTTTT. Its translation: CASSPSRDEKLFF.